One sample yielded the 8 T cell receptor beta chains listed below, sequenced in a study of technical replicates of blood from several donors. The data were produced by immunoSEQ multiplex PCR, yet TCRdb's version contains in-frame clones alone and is incomplete. The sample yields tens of thousands of clones, around 93% seen once. The sequenced material came from T cells isolated from PBMCs. These receptors all come from a human donor in good health.

This sequence joins TRBV28 and TRBJ2-3; no firm D call. CDR1 is MDHEN, CDR2 SYDVKM, per germline. The CDR3 covers 12 residues. V lost 11 bases and J lost 2, with 11 bases in between. The CDR3 nucleotides read TGTGCCTCCTCCGGTGACACAGATACGCAGTATTTT. Its translation: CASSGDTDTQYF.

CDR3 amino acids: CASSEGQHHTDTQYF. Here the CDR3 DNA reads TGTGCCAGCAGTGAAGGACAGCACCACACAGATACGCAGTATTTT. The chain couples TRBV2 to TRBJ2-3; D is perhaps TRBD1 (5 bases). Germline CDR1 SNHLY, CDR2 FYNNEI. V lost 1 base and J 2 bases, leaving 10 bases between the germline ends. The CDR3 covers 15 residues. The whole variable domain, remainder taken from reference TRBV2 and TRBJ2-3, is EPEVTQTPSHQVTQMGQEVILRCVPISNHLYFYWYRQILGQKVEFLVSFYNNEISEKSEIFDDQFSVERPDGSNFTLKIRSTKLEDSAMYFCASSEGQHHTDTQYFGPGTRLTVL.

The table lists this clone with a few counts. J is TRBJ1-2 and V is TRBV2; D is unresolved. V lost 9 bases and J 8 bases, leaving 16 bases between the germline ends. The CDR3 consists of 12 residues. From germline, CDR1 is SNHLY and CDR2 FYNNEI. The CDR3 DNA sequence: TGTGCCAGACCCCAGAGGGCGCAGGGCTACACCTTC. Protein: CARPQRAQGYTF.

CDR3 DNA: TGTGCCAGCAGCTTACGGGGAGGGGGTAACTATGGCTACACCTTC. Translating it yields CASSLRGGGNYGYTF. The chain carries TRBV7-3 and TRBJ1-2; TRBD1 is a possible D gene (6 bases). The CDR3 runs 15 residues. Trimming stripped 2 bases from V and 1 base from J, with 11 bases between. Germline V gene data show CDR1 as SGHTA and CDR2 as FQGTGA.

The chain has TRBV9 and TRBJ1-1; D possibly corresponds to TRBD1 (6 bases). Trimming removed 1 base at V and 0 bases at J, with 13 bases between. There are 16 residues in the CDR3. Germline-derived CDR1 and CDR2 are SGDLS and YYNGEE. CDR3 sequence reads: CASSVSGQRMNTEAFF. The CDR3 DNA follows: TGTGCCAGCAGCGTAAGTGGACAGAGAATGAACACTGAAGCTTTCTTT.

The V gene is TRBV5-5, the J gene TRBJ2-7, with 8 bases that match TRBD2. Germline V lookup: CDR1 SGHKS, CDR2 YYEKEE (reference sequence). This CDR3 contains 19 residues. With V trimmed by 4 bases and J by 0 bases, 18 bases remained unmatched. In DNA, the CDR3 is TGTGCCAGCAGCCCTTGGGGCGGGACCTTAGCGGGGCACTCCTACGAGCAGTACTTC. The encoded protein is CASSPWGGTLAGHSYEQYF.

This sequence joins TRBV27 and TRBJ1-5, with D tentatively TRBD1 (5 bases). Trimming pared 6 bases from V and 0 bases from J, leaving 15 bases between. Looked up from germline, CDR1 is MNHEY and CDR2 is SMNVEV (reference sequence). CDR3 length: 16 residues. The chain's CDR3 is CASRLLSGLSNQPQHF. CDR3 DNA: TGTGCCAGCAGGCTTCTCTCAGGGCTTAGCAATCAGCCCCAGCATTTT.

The chain joins TRBV14 to TRBJ2-7, with 8 positions matching TRBD1. The CDR3 has 19 residues. Germline values: CDR1 SGHDN, CDR2 FVKESK. V was clipped by 2 bases and J by 2 bases; unmatched bases: 17. Here the CDR3 reads CASSQQANTRQGPAYEQYF. The CDR3 DNA sequence: TGTGCCAGCAGCCAACAGGCCAACACGCGACAGGGGCCCGCCTACGAGCAGTACTTC.